This TCR beta chain was sequenced during a study of blood T cell repertoires in COVID-19. Across the study: Samples of COVID-19 (acute and convalescent) were obtained from the United States, Italy and Spain. T cells, B-cell-depleted T cells, or PBMCs provided the cDNA or gDNA that served as material.

In the original analysis: Estimated nucleated cell counts came from reference gene primer amplification. Method: immunoSEQ multiplex PCR; TCRdb's copy keeps in-frame clones and lacks some. Clone size and V and J calls were adopted from that table, with D and trimming inferred from the DNA. The sample consists of some 110,000 clones, about nine tenths of them appearing once. This clone was detected a few times. After removal of 5 bases from V and 6 bases from J, the junction contained 14 bases not matched to a gene. Germline CDR1 and CDR2: SEHNR and FQNEAQ (reference sequence). This CDR3 is 16 amino acids long.

The sample taken for sequencing was peripheral blood. The sequence derives from a human donor with active COVID-19. The donor label of this sample is uncertain. V is TRBV7-9 and J is TRBJ2-7, with 9 bases matching TRBD2. CDR3 residues: CASSRPTAGGGGEQYF. CDR3 bases: TGTGCCAGCAGCAGACCGACAGCGGGGGGAGGTGGCGAGCAGTACTTC.